Listed here is a single TCR beta chain. No cognate antigen has been identified for it. The record has no base qualities; no much larger clone is one base away. The data stem from a study of blood T cell repertoires in COVID-19 (TCRdb year 2020). General notes on the study: Samples covering the acute and convalescent phases of COVID-19 were provided by collaborators in the United States, Italy and Spain. The material from the prospective study consisted of cDNA or gDNA derived from T cells, B-cell-depleted T cells, or PBMCs. Deeply sampled blood TCRbeta repertoires from subjects exposed to, actively infected with, or recovered from COVID-19 were included in the dataset. The repertoires were made available in a free public database intended to serve as a resource for research on the immune response to SARS-CoV-2. Samples were obtained from the ongoing ImmuneRACE study (first 160 participants) and from about 1,300 subjects provided by 6 global collaborators. Nearly every sample came with metadata listing a de-identified subject ID, COVID-19 status, age in years and sex. Where available, HLA class I and class II types were taken from metadata supplied by the sample provider and were not determined by assay-based typing. Overall study results and their limits: The quantity of clinical and demographic metadata differed by source and by participant and was supplied without curation.

TCRbeta CDR3 regions were amplified from genomic DNA by means of the immunoSEQ Assay, a bias-controlled multiplex PCR. The study's own analysis went as follows. The number of nucleated cells in each sample was estimated by amplification of reference gene primers within the assay. Sequence reads were collapsed and filtered to measure the absolute abundance of every unique TCRbeta CDR3 rearrangement. Productive Simpson clonality was computed per sample as the square root of Simpson's diversity index over productive rearrangements. TCRdb mirrors the immuneACCESS table, restricted to in-frame sequences. Some clones are absent from its copies; in checked studies, under half trace to an unresolved V gene, and the reason for the others is unknown. For V, J and clone size, that table is used; D and trimming come from the DNA. This sample is represented by some 260,000 clones; over 70% of them were singletons. The ten biggest clones cover 2.5% to 4% of the sample.

The CDR3 covers 14 residues, taking in both the cysteine and the phenylalanine. Only the CDR3 region is kept as DNA, spanning 42 bases read in frame from base 1. The junction shows trimming of 7 bases on V and 6 bases on J, plus 18 bases between the germline ends. According to the germline V gene, CDR1 reads WSHSY and CDR2 reads SAAADI. Whole blood was collected in K2EDTA tubes by collaborating institutions according to the institutions' own protocols. For TCRbeta analysis, collaborators shipped samples as frozen whole blood, isolated PBMCs, or DNA extracted from either of those sample types. This chain is built from TRBV10-2 and TRBJ1-1; the D gene remains uncertain. This clonotype was obtained from a woman older than 75 with acute or convalescent COVID-19. The sample was peripheral blood. The DNA sequence reads TGCGCCAGCAACGACTACGACTTCAAATCTGAAGCTTTCTTT. It translates to CASNDYDFKSEAFF.